These T cell receptor beta chains were read from a single sample in a study of cytomegalovirus exposure and HLA in healthy donors. The assay was immunoSEQ multiplex PCR, and TCRdb's table has in-frame clones only and misses some. The sample contains some 110,000 clones, roughly 70% of which appear only once. Sequenced input: PBMCs. Source of these receptors: a male donor in good health and CMV-seropositive. The CDR3 runs from the conserved cysteine through the conserved F or W. D genes are given only for firm matches. Size is stated for part of the rows, as once, few or many counts, or as a class when the clone is expanded.

J gene	CDR3 length	clone size	D gene	V gene	CDR3 protein	CDR3 DNA
TRBJ1-1	15	few	.	TRBV15	CATSSPYTGNREAFF	TGTGCCACCAGCAGTCCATATACAGGGAACCGTGAAGCTTTCTTT
TRBJ1-5	15	few	.	TRBV6-1	CASSRDRTSNQPQHF	TGTGCCAGCAGCCGAGACAGGACTAGCAATCAGCCCCAGCATTTT
TRBJ2-1	13	.	TRBD2	TRBV9	CASSSRAGNEQFF	TGTGCCAGCAGCTCCCGAGCGGGGAATGAGCAGTTCTTC
TRBJ2-6	16	medium-sized	TRBD1	TRBV29-1	CSASTGEISGANVLTF	TGCAGCGCTTCGACAGGGGAAATCTCTGGGGCCAACGTCCTGACTTTC
TRBJ2-1	16	.	.	TRBV4-1	CASSPEGSSPYNEQFF	TGCGCCAGCAGCCCCGAGGGTAGCTCGCCCTACAATGAGCAGTTCTTC
TRBJ2-3	18	few	.	TRBV27	CASSRQGFSSGVADTQYF	TGTGCCAGCAGTAGACAGGGGTTCTCTAGCGGGGTCGCAGATACGCAGTATTTT
TRBJ1-1	15	.	TRBD1	TRBV25-1	CASSGWDRGYTEAFF	TGTGCCAGCAGTGGCTGGGACAGGGGGTACACTGAAGCTTTCTTT
TRBJ2-5	12	.	.	TRBV6-6	CASSKGVETQYF	TGTGCCAGCAGTAAAGGGGTTGAGACCCAGTACTTC
TRBJ1-1	14	.	.	TRBV5-1	CASSEGGFNTEAFF	TGCGCCAGCAGTGAAGGCGGATTTAACACTGAAGCTTTCTTT
TRBJ1-5	14	.	.	TRBV4-1	CASSQDAGDQPQHF	TGCGCCAGCAGCCAAGATGCGGGGGACCAGCCCCAGCATTTT
TRBJ2-1	14	.	.	TRBV28	CASFRTSSYNEQFF	TGTGCCAGCTTTCGTACTAGCAGTTACAATGAGCAGTTCTTC
TRBJ1-5	14	.	.	TRBV6-4	CASSIVEGYQPQHF	TGTGCCAGCAGTATCGTGGAGGGGTATCAGCCCCAGCATTTT
TRBJ2-5	15	.	.	TRBV27	CASRERSGGGETQYF	TGTGCCAGCAGGGAACGGTCTGGGGGCGGCGAGACCCAGTACTTC
TRBJ1-2	13	.	.	TRBV5-4	CASSKTASGGYTF	TGTGCCAGCAGCAAGACGGCCTCGGGAGGCTACACCTTC
TRBJ1-3	15	few	.	TRBV7-2	CASSPQTHSGNTIYF	TGTGCCAGCAGCCCCCAGACACACTCTGGAAACACCATATATTTT
TRBJ2-7	14	.	.	TRBV6-1	CASSRNRVGYEQYF	TGTGCCAGCAGTAGAAACAGGGTTGGCTACGAGCAGTACTTC
TRBJ1-5	16	.	.	TRBV28	CASSFFDRILNQPQHF	TGTGCCAGCAGTTTTTTCGACAGGATTCTAAATCAGCCCCAGCATTTT
TRBJ1-6	18	.	.	TRBV5-1	CASSLEVIAGSNNSPLHF	TGCGCCAGCAGCTTGGAGGTTATAGCGGGCAGCAATAATTCACCCCTCCACTTT
TRBJ1-1	15	.	TRBD1	TRBV19	CASSKVRTGNTEAFF	TGTGCCAGTAGTAAAGTCAGGACAGGGAACACTGAAGCTTTCTTT
TRBJ2-6	15	once	.	TRBV7-2	CASSLKRSGANVLTF	TGTGCCAGCAGCTTAAAGCGCTCTGGGGCCAACGTCCTGACTTTC
TRBJ2-7	10	.	TRBD1	TRBV29-1	CSAGQGKQYF	TGCAGCGCTGGACAGGGAAAGCAGTACTTC
TRBJ1-1	13	.	.	TRBV19	CASSRRTNTEAFF	TGTGCCAGTAGTCGGAGGACGAACACTGAAGCTTTCTTT
TRBJ2-2	14	.	TRBD2	TRBV28	CASSLAGDTGELFF	TGTGCCAGCAGTTTAGCGGGGGACACCGGGGAGCTGTTTTTT
TRBJ2-5	16	.	TRBD1	TRBV6-1	CASSEFLRGLQETQYF	TGTGCCAGCAGTGAATTCCTCAGGGGGCTCCAAGAGACCCAGTACTTC
TRBJ2-1	18	.	TRBD1	TRBV7-9	CASSGGTGGLSSYNEQFF	TGTGCCAGCAGCGGGGGGACAGGGGGCCTTAGCTCCTACAATGAGCAGTTCTTC
TRBJ1-2	12	.	.	TRBV6-1	CASRFHPDGYTF	TGTGCCAGCCGCTTTCATCCGGATGGCTACACCTTC
TRBJ2-1	13	few	.	TRBV12-5	CASGHSTGNEQFF	TGTGCTAGTGGCCACAGCACTGGGAATGAGCAGTTCTTC
TRBJ1-5	15	.	.	TRBV28	CASSTRLGGNQPQHF	TGTGCCAGCAGCACGCGTCTGGGCGGCAATCAGCCCCAGCATTTT
TRBJ2-7	15	.	TRBD2	TRBV11-1	CASSSTRTSGSEQYF	TGTGCCAGCAGTTCTACCCGGACTAGCGGGAGCGAGCAGTACTTC
TRBJ1-5	15	.	TRBD1	TRBV7-2	CASSRTDRGEQPQHF	TGTGCCAGCAGCCGTACCGACAGGGGAGAGCAGCCCCAGCATTTT
TRBJ2-1	16	.	TRBD2	TRBV7-6	CASSQSGLAGYNEQFF	TGTGCCAGCAGCCAGAGCGGACTAGCGGGCTACAATGAGCAGTTCTTC
TRBJ1-5	16	.	.	TRBV19	CASSLAREWTNQPQHF	TGTGCCAGTAGCTTAGCGAGAGAATGGACCAATCAGCCCCAGCATTTT
TRBJ1-1	17	.	TRBD1	TRBV5-1	CASSRVGGGGSGAEAFF	TGCGCCAGCAGCCGAGTCGGAGGGGGCGGGTCGGGGGCTGAAGCTTTCTTT
TRBJ1-1	12	.	TRBD1	TRBV29-1	CSVGQGWTEAFF	TGCAGCGTTGGACAGGGATGGACTGAAGCTTTCTTT
TRBJ2-1	14	.	.	TRBV6-1	CASTLALTNNEQFF	TGTGCCAGCACCCTAGCGCTGACCAACAATGAGCAGTTCTTC
TRBJ2-5	15	.	TRBD1	TRBV5-1	CASSKPTGGQETQYF	TGCGCCAGCAGCAAACCGACAGGGGGACAAGAGACCCAGTACTTC
TRBJ2-7	14	.	.	TRBV6-1	CASSEGRGFYEQYF	TGTGCCAGCAGTGAAGGAAGGGGTTTCTACGAGCAGTACTTC
TRBJ2-5	13	.	.	TRBV6-5	CASTRGRGETQYF	TGTGCCAGCACCCGTGGGCGAGGGGAGACCCAGTACTTC
TRBJ2-2	13	.	.	TRBV6-4	CASSQNSAGELFF	TGTGCCAGCAGCCAGAATTCCGCCGGGGAGCTGTTTTTT
TRBJ1-5	12	.	.	TRBV19	CASSPVLQPQHF	TGTGCCAGTAGCCCAGTGCTCCAGCCCCAGCATTTT
TRBJ1-5	15	.	.	TRBV6-5	CATGDRRYSNQPQHF	TGTGCCACCGGAGACAGGAGGTATAGCAATCAGCCCCAGCATTTT
TRBJ2-7	16	.	.	TRBV5-1	CASSLGVGGSSYEQYF	TGCGCCAGCAGCTTGGGTGTCGGGGGAAGCTCCTACGAGCAGTACTTC
TRBJ1-2	14	.	.	TRBV29-1	CSAHPPGEGYGYTF	TGCAGCGCCCATCCTCCGGGGGAGGGGTATGGCTACACCTTC
TRBJ2-3	11	.	.	TRBV28	CASTWQDKQYF	TGTGCCAGCACCTGGCAGGATAAGCAGTATTTT
TRBJ2-1	15	once	TRBD1	TRBV19	CASSPTGVYYNEQFF	TGTGCCAGTAGTCCGACAGGGGTTTATTACAATGAGCAGTTCTTC
TRBJ2-7	16	.	TRBD2	TRBV5-6	CASSLVTGGPSYEQYF	TGTGCCAGCAGCTTGGTTACGGGGGGGCCCTCCTACGAGCAGTACTTC
TRBJ1-6	18	.	.	TRBV7-2	CASSRQRDNLGSNSPLHF	TGTGCCAGCAGCCGACAACGGGACAACCTAGGATCGAATTCACCCCTCCACTTT
TRBJ1-4	13	.	TRBD1	TRBV19	CASSPLGGQRLFF	TGTGCCAGTAGTCCTCTTGGGGGACAGCGTCTGTTTTTT
TRBJ1-4	12	once	.	TRBV5-1	CASSRRGEKLFF	TGCGCCAGCAGCCGGCGGGGGGAAAAACTGTTTTTT
TRBJ2-7	9	.	.	TRBV5-6	CASSCKQYF	TGTGCCAGCAGCTGTAAGCAGTACTTC
TRBJ2-2	15	.	.	TRBV30	CAWKGRGAVPGELFF	TGTGCCTGGAAGGGACGGGGGGCGGTTCCCGGGGAGCTGTTTTTT
TRBJ2-7	11	.	.	TRBV7-2	CASSDLGEQYF	TGTGCCAGCAGCGACTTGGGCGAGCAGTACTTC
TRBJ1-1	15	once	TRBD1	TRBV6-1	CASRSGTGGSNEAFF	TGTGCCAGCAGGTCCGGGACAGGGGGCTCGAATGAAGCTTTCTTT
TRBJ2-1	15	.	TRBD2	TRBV7-3	CASSPSGSLFNEQFF	TGTGCCAGCAGCCCCAGCGGGAGCCTGTTCAATGAGCAGTTCTTC
TRBJ1-3	19	.	TRBD1	TRBV7-9	CASSSGDRDSPFSGNTIYF	TGTGCCAGCAGCTCCGGGGACCGGGACAGCCCTTTCTCTGGAAACACCATATATTTT
TRBJ1-1	15	.	.	TRBV10-3	CAISESRVMVTEAFF	TGTGCCATCAGTGAGTCGAGAGTGATGGTCACTGAAGCTTTCTTT
TRBJ2-7	14	.	.	TRBV5-1	CASSLQASSYEQYF	TGCGCCAGCAGCTTGCAGGCCAGCTCCTACGAGCAGTACTTC
TRBJ1-5	14	.	TRBD1	TRBV2	CASSRQGGNQPQHF	TGTGCCAGCAGCCGACAGGGAGGCAATCAGCCCCAGCATTTT
TRBJ1-5	15	.	.	TRBV27	CASSLNTGLNQPQHF	TGTGCCAGCAGTTTAAACACAGGGCTCAATCAGCCCCAGCATTTT
TRBJ2-1	16	.	.	TRBV5-1	CASSLGSSSSYNEQFF	TGCGCCAGCAGCTTGGGCAGTTCTAGCTCCTACAATGAGCAGTTCTTC